This T cell receptor beta chain was documented in a study of cytomegalovirus exposure and HLA in healthy donors listed by TCRdb under 2017. Broadly, across the study: According to an earlier analysis of 587 of the donors, about 179 million T cells yielded over 90 million unique TCR beta sequences and 276 Gb of sequence data. In a later analysis, previously published TCR beta repertoires from fewer than 750 donors were re-analyzed and high-resolution HLA genotyping was added so that TCR occurrence patterns could be studied. The study aimed to test whether cataloging public T cell receptors could reveal signatures of past pathogen exposure. Both class I and class II loci were covered by HLA typing, at four-digit resolution. A later genetic analysis took genome-wide SNP genotypes for about 55% of the 666 donors and used that subset as a discovery cohort. Besides the first cohort of more than 650 subjects, a separate validation cohort made up of roughly 120 different subjects was used. To decide whether each TCR beta V gene segment behaved as functional or pseudogenic, an earlier analysis of some 570 of the donors relied on high-throughput TCR beta sequencing. The number of typed donors differed by locus: roughly 620-640 for A, B, C, DRB1 and DQB1; 500 to 550 for DQA1; roughly 600 for DPA1; and roughly 450 for DPB1. Roughly 5 DR-DQ haplotypes were handled as single units for association and clustering, since linkage in the cohort was strong. The T cell repertoires of 670 or so subjects were profiled by immunosequencing and related to cytomegalovirus serostatus. On average, around 240,000 unique TCR beta nucleotide sequences were sequenced per donor among some 430 genotyped donors of the cohort, with 15% to 20% of those sequences being non-productive. Alongside the repertoire data, information on donor age, sex, ethnicity and CMV serostatus was compiled. The study combined high-throughput TCR immunosequencing, statistical association of individual TCRs with disease status, and machine learning to predict cytomegalovirus infection status. Of the 300 to 500 genotyped donors, 75% to 85% were placed in the genetic ancestry cluster associated with self-reported Caucasian donors. Roughly 300 gigabases of sequencing data and approximately 84 million unique TCR sequences were included in an early release covering 550 to 800 HLA-typed donors. In the later analysis, no new phenotypic data were used to find candidate immune exposures; instead, reliance was placed on TCR beta sequences and their occurrence across donors. Every repertoire in the discovery cohort had been generated on one and the same sequencing platform.

This clone was detected a few times. Its antigen remains unidentified. Base qualities are not recorded, but no much larger clone differs from it by a single base. The CDR3 covers 11 residues, taking in both the cysteine and the phenylalanine. Only the CDR3 DNA stays, 33 bases, in frame from base 1. Sequences SGHNT (CDR1) and YYREEE (CDR2) are obtained from the germline V gene (reference sequence). V sheds 0 bases and J sheds 6 bases, leaving 4 bases between their ends. The method was the immunoSEQ multiplex PCR assay. The multiplex PCR relied on a mix of 60 forward primers for TCR Vbeta segments and 13 reverse primers for TCR Jbeta segments. The CDR3 region of rearranged TCR beta genes was amplified from genomic DNA by a multiplex PCR assay. Amplified TCR beta libraries were sequenced as 87-base-pair reads on the Illumina HiSeq System. In the paper's pipeline: Across the roughly 700 repertoires, a later analysis counted 60 million to 90 million unique TCR beta chains, 8.5 million to 12 million of which were shared by at least two donors. To remove PCR and sequencing errors, raw reads were error-corrected and collapsed into unique sequences using a nearest-neighbor algorithm that merged closely related sequences. CDR3 sequences were aligned to IMGT reference sequences to assign V, D and J gene segments. For a sequence to be retained, at least a six-nucleotide match to both a V gene segment and a J gene segment was required. A rearrangement was called productive if the CDR3 had no stop codons and remained in frame with V and J, and every other rearrangement was called non-productive. CDR3 was defined by IMGT convention, running from the second conserved V-encoded cysteine to the conserved J-encoded phenylalanine. Sequences without an unambiguous match to a single V gene segment were excluded from the earlier analysis of 450 to 750 of the donors. In an earlier analysis of approximately 590 of the donors, a V segment was called functional when productive rearrangements were above 56.7%, and segregating when the standard deviation between donors exceeded 5%. A statistical classification framework was built for diagnosing cytomegalovirus status from the catalog of TCR beta chain sequences. A later analysis assigned V and J genes by comparing TCR nucleotide sequences with IMGT/GENE-DB human TR gene sequences. Using the TCRdist pipeline, a later analysis assigned CDR3 sequences along with most-parsimonious VDJ recombination scenarios. In a later analysis, each TCR beta chain was defined by its CDR3 amino acid sequence together with its V-gene family, and reads lacking a unique V-gene family were excluded. As a way to deal with suspected cross-contamination and a sequencing artifact, a later analysis dropped roughly 600 nucleotide sequences that were highly shared and had low generation probability. In a later analysis, a clonal expansion index for each public chain was calculated from normalized within-repertoire ranks of inferred template counts. In a later analysis, generation probabilities were computed using a VDJ recombination model fitted to out-of-frame rearrangements, and the results were checked against IGoR. In a later analysis, hypergeometric tests were used to score TCR-TCR, TCR-HLA and TCR-CMV co-occurrence, with a repertoire-size bias correction applied to TCR pairs. A later analysis estimated false discovery rates by permuting HLA or CMV assignments 20 times. A later analysis grouped co-occurring TCRs with DBSCAN, adding TCRdist sequence similarity when clustering within HLA-allele-positive subsets. Co-occurrence clustering excluded repertoires with fewer than 30,000 or more than 120,000 public chains, plus five with anomalous nucleotide sharing. What TCRdb holds here is the immuneACCESS table cut down to in-frame rearrangements. Part of the clones is not present; checked against another copy, under half of the missing clones reflect an unresolved V gene, and the others are unexplained. V and J calls and clone size are those listed in that table; D and trimming were worked out from the DNA. The table for this sample lists roughly 150,000 clones; more than 75% of them were counted only once. The top ten clonotypes cover 2.5% to 3% of the sample.

The cohort comprised 710 or so healthy bone marrow donors. All cohort members were sampled while nominally healthy, although unrecorded immune exposures were likely present. The donor tested CMV seropositive and was one of the 289 seropositive cohort members. Each donor provided a peripheral blood sample, and peripheral blood mononuclear cells were used for TCR beta sequencing. The Qiagen DNeasy Blood Extraction Kit was used to extract genomic DNA from the blood cell samples. Broad study findings and their caveats: Some IMGT-functional V segments, including TRBV6-2 and TRBV6-3, could not be distinguished by the 87-base-pair reads and were therefore excluded. Only TCR beta chains were sequenced in this cohort, and the absence of alpha or paired-chain data limited detectable features. Specific HLA alleles were associated with over 15,000 TCR beta sequences at a false discovery rate of 0.05 in a later analysis. In a later analysis, HLA-associated TCR beta chains were found to be more clonally expanded and to have lower generation probabilities than equally common non-associated chains. While some public TCRs were present in many individuals, most TCR sequences turned up only very rarely across donors. The authors suggested that the approach could potentially be extended to other disease states and immunological phenotypes. The study gave a list of 150 to 200 TCR beta chains associated with cytomegalovirus. According to a later genetic analysis, donors in an Asian-associated ancestry cluster had fewer N-insertions in productive TCRs than the roughly 660-donor mean. Because some donors lacked HLA typing at each locus, the association tests relied only on the typed subset. A later analysis reported that several top co-occurrence clusters appeared linked to parvovirus B19, influenza, CMV and Epstein-Barr virus. A group of highly shared sequence variants was considered likely to be a technical artifact of the sequencing pipeline. A further reported finding was that TCR beta sequences accurately predicted the HLA-A and HLA-B alleles for most subjects in the first cohort. Sequencing depth was assumed to be roughly uniform across donors in the presence/absence analyses, though that assumption may not hold. The classifier was reported to diagnose cytomegalovirus status with high specificity and sensitivity in both the original cohort and the validation cohort. A later analysis found that TCR association rates varied across HLA loci, with DRB1 alleles showing the most associated TCRs and HLA-C alleles the fewest. The only immune exposure information available for the cohort was CMV serostatus. In a later analysis, most CMV-associated TCR beta chains were found to appear HLA-restricted, with HLA associations seemingly driven largely by CMV exposure. Assigning TCR associations to individual alleles was difficult when HLA alleles, especially DR and DQ, strongly co-occurred. Broadly in line with IMGT annotations, most TCR beta V segments showed up in productive rearrangements about 87% or about 30% of the time in an earlier analysis of under 700 of the donors. A few of the identified cytomegalovirus-associated TCR beta chains were confirmed in vitro to be specific for cytomegalovirus antigens. Because counts were too low, seventeen rarely observed V segments, including chromosome 9 orphons, were left out of the earlier analysis of about 500 of the donors. V-gene and J-gene trimming of TCR beta chains was associated with a missense DCLRE1C variant in a later genetic analysis, and the association was replicated in an independent cohort. Linkage disequilibrium might explain the correlated functional status among segregating V segments, but an unknown experimental factor could not be ruled out.

Material for sequencing was PBMCs. This chain joins TRBV5-4 to TRBJ2-7; the D gene lacks a confident call. The receptor comes from a man aged 25 to 40 in good health and CMV-seropositive. The CDR3 sequence is CASSLGAEQYF. The sequenced DNA: TGTGCCAGCAGCTTGGGGGCCGAGCAGTACTTC.